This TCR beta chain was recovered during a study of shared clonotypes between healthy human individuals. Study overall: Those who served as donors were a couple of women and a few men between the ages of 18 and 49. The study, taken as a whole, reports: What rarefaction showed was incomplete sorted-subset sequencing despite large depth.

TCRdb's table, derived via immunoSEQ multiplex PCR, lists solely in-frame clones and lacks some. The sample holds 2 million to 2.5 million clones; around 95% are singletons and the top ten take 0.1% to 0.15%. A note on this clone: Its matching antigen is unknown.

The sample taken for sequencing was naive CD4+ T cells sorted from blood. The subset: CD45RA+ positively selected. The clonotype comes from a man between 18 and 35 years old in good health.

DNA of the CDR3: TGCGCCAGCAGTGAGTCGACTCAGAGGTCGGGGACTGAAGCTTTCTTT. This translates into CASSESTQRSGTEAFF. The chain recombines TRBV10-1 with TRBJ1-1; D unresolved. V gave up 0 bases and J gave up 5 bases, with 16 bases separating them. Germline V gene data show CDR1 as WNHNN and CDR2 as SYGVQD (reference sequence). The CDR3 is 16 amino acids.